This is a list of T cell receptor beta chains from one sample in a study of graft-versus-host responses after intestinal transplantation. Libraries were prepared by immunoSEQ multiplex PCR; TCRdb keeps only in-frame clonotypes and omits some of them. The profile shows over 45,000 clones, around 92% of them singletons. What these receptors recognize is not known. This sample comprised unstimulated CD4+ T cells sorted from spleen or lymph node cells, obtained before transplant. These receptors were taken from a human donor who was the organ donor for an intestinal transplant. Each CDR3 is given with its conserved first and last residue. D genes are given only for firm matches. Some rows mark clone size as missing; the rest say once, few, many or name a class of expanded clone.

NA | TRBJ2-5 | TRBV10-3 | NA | TGTGCCATCAGTGAGGGCCCGTTCCAAGAGACCCAGTACTTC | CAISEGPFQETQYF
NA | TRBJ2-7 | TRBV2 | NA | TGTGCCAGCAACTTGCAACAGGGACCCTACGAGCAGTACTTC | CASNLQQGPYEQYF
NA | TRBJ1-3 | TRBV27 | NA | TGTGCCAGCAGTCTCGACAGGTTCTCTGGAAACACCATATATTTT | CASSLDRFSGNTIYF
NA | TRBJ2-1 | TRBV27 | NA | TGTGCCAGCAGTTTAGGCCGAGGCGATGAGCAGTTCTTC | CASSLGRGDEQFF
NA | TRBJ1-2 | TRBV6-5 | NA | TGTGCCAGCAGTCGGGGGTTCGACTATGGCTACACCTTC | CASSRGFDYGYTF
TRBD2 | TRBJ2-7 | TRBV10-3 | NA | TGTGCCATCAGTGAGAGTATGGGACTAGCGGAAACCTACGAGCAGTACTTC | CAISESMGLAETYEQYF
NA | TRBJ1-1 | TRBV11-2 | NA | TGTGCCAGCAGCTACGATGGACAGCTGAACACTGAAGCTTTCTTT | CASSYDGQLNTEAFF
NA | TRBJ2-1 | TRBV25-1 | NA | TGTGCCAGCAGTGAAGAGGGTCGATACAATGAGCAGTTCTTC | CASSEEGRYNEQFF
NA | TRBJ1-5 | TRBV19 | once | TGTGCCAGTAGTCGCTCCTTTGGGGCCAATCAGCCCCAGCATTTT | CASSRSFGANQPQHF
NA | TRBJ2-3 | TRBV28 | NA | TGTGCCAGCAGTCCAGTGAATCCAGGGATTGGCACAGATACGCAGTATTTT | CASSPVNPGIGTDTQYF
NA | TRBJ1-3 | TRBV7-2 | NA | TGTGCCAGCAGCTCCGGAGGATCTGGAAACACCATATATTTT | CASSSGGSGNTIYF
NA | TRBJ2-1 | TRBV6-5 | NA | TGTGCCAGCAGTTTAGGGAGATCCTACAATGAGCAGTTCTTC | CASSLGRSYNEQFF
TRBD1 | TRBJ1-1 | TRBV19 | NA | TGTGCCAGTTGGACAGGAGGCTTGGGCACTGAAGCTTTCTTT | CASWTGGLGTEAFF
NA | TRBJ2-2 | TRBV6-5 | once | TGTGCCAGCAGTTACGAACTTGGCGGGGAGCTGTTTTTT | CASSYELGGELFF
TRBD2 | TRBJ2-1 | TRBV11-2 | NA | TGTGCCTGCAGACTAGCGGCTTCCAATGAGCAGTTCTTC | CACRLAASNEQFF
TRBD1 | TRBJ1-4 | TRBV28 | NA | TGTGCCAGCAGTCGACAGGGATTTACTGAAAAACTGTTTTTT | CASSRQGFTEKLFF
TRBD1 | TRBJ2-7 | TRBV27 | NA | TGTGCCAGCAGTTCGACAGGGGAGTACGAGCAGTACTTC | CASSSTGEYEQYF
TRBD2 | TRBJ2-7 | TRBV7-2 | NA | TGTGCCAGCAGCTTAGTAGCGGGAGGGATATACGAGCAGTACTTC | CASSLVAGGIYEQYF
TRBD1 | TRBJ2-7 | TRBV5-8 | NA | TGTGCCAGCGTGGGACAGGGGGCGAGGGAGCAGTACTTC | CASVGQGAREQYF
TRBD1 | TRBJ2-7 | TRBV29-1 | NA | TGCAGCGTAGGCACGGGACAGGGCTACGAGCAGTACTTC | CSVGTGQGYEQYF
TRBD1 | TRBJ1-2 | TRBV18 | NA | TGTGCCAGCTCAACGACCGGGACAGGAGGAGCTAACTATGGCTACACCTTC | CASSTTGTGGANYGYTF
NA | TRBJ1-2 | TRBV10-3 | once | TGTGCCATCACTGGAGGCTATGGCTACACCTTC | CAITGGYGYTF
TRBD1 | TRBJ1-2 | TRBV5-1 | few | TGCGCCAGCAGCCCCGGACAGGGGCCCTATGGCTACACCTTC | CASSPGQGPYGYTF
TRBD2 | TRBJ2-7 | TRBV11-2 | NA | TGTGCCAGCAGCTTAGTAGCGGGAGGTTCCTACGAGCAGTACTTC | CASSLVAGGSYEQYF
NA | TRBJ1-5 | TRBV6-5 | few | TGTGCCAGCAGGGAAGCGAGCAATCAGCCCCAGCATTTT | CASREASNQPQHF
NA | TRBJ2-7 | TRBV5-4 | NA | TGTGCCAGCAGCTTGGGTCTTCCGGGGACCTACGAGCAGTACTTC | CASSLGLPGTYEQYF
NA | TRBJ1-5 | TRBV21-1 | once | TGTGCCAGCAGCATTGAGCTAGCTACATGGCATCATCAGCCCCAGCATTTT | CASSIELATWHHQPQHF
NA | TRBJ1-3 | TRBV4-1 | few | TGCGCCAGCAGCCAATTCGGGTTTACTGGAAACACCATATATTTT | CASSQFGFTGNTIYF
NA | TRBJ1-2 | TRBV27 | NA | TGTGCCAGCAGTTTGGGCGGGTACTATGGCTACACCTTC | CASSLGGYYGYTF
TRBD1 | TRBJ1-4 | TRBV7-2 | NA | TGTGCCAGCAGCCTGGTCGGGACAGGGGGAGGTGGTGAAAAACTGTTTTTT | CASSLVGTGGGGEKLFF
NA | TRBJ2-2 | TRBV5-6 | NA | TGTGCCAGCAGCCGGCCCGGGTCTAGGAGCACCGGGGAGCTGTTTTTT | CASSRPGSRSTGELFF